The 27 T cell receptor beta chains below all came from one sample that was sequenced in a study of blood T cell repertoires in COVID-19. Method: immunoSEQ multiplex PCR; TCRdb's copy keeps in-frame clones and lacks some. This table has some 54,000 clones, over 85% appearing once. The material sequenced was peripheral blood. The receptors were sampled from an elderly man with active or convalescent COVID-19.

The chain uses TRBV25-1 and TRBJ2-3; 7 nucleotides agree with TRBD2. CDR1 is MGHDK, CDR2 SYGVNS, per germline. The CDR3 runs 15 residues. Trimming cost V 5 bases and J 4 bases; bases outside gene matches: 9. The DNA for the CDR3 is TGTGCCAGCAGTCCTAGCGGAGGAGGGCCAGATACGCAGTATTTT. It translates to CASSPSGGGPDTQYF.

The rearrangement links TRBV5-6 to TRBJ1-5, with D possibly TRBD1 on 5 matching bases. The germline V and J ends were trimmed by 1 base and 6 bases, with 17 bases remaining between them. CDR1 is SGHDT and CDR2 is YYEEEE in the germline V gene. The CDR3 totals 16 residues. The CDR3 DNA is TGTGCCAGCAGCTTGAAAGGACACTTGAAGGGTCAGCCCCAGCATTTT. This gives the protein CASSLKGHLKGQPQHF.

The J gene is TRBJ2-7, the V gene TRBV7-9, with D possibly being TRBD2 (6 bases). CDR3 length equals 15 residues. The germline CDR1 and CDR2 sequences are SEHNR and FQNEAQ (reference sequence). V dropped 3 bases and J dropped 2 bases, with 14 bases sitting between them. CDR3 loop: CASSFWLAPTYEQYF. CDR3 bases: TGTGCCAGCAGCTTTTGGCTAGCGCCTACCTACGAGCAGTACTTC. Full variable domain (rest looked up from reference TRBV7-9 and TRBJ2-7): DTGVSQNPRHKITKRGQNVTFRCDPISEHNRLYWYRQTLGQGPEFLTYFQNEAQLEKSRLLSDRFSAERPKGSFSTLEIQRTEQGDSAMYLCASSFWLAPTYEQYFGPGTRLTVT.

The chain combines TRBV19 with TRBJ2-7; D perhaps matches TRBD2 (6 bases). The CDR3 length is 15 residues. The ends were cut back, 5 bases at V and 3 bases at J, with 17 bases in the middle. CDR1 is LNHDA, CDR2 SQIVND, per germline (reference sequence). The CDR3 reads CASSARTNYHYEQYF. The CDR3 DNA sequence: TGTGCCAGTAGTGCCCGGACTAACTACCACTACGAGCAGTACTTC. The whole variable domain, filled in from reference TRBV19 and TRBJ2-7, reads DGGITQSPKYLFRKEGQNVTLSCEQNLNHDAMYWYRQDPGQGLRLIYYSQIVNDFQKGDIAEGYSVSREKKESFPLTVTSAQKNPTAFYLCASSARTNYHYEQYFGPGTRLTVT.

This sequence joins TRBV12-5 and TRBJ2-1; a possible D gene is TRBD1 (6 bases). CDR3 size: 18 residues. Germline CDR1 LGHNT, CDR2 FRNRAP. Trimming pared 2 bases from V and 10 bases from J, leaving 27 bases between. CDR3 loop: CASGLTFRGFGFNEEQFF. CDR3 nucleotides: TGTGCTAGTGGTTTGACCTTCAGGGGATTCGGGTTCAATGAAGAGCAGTTCTTC.

J is TRBJ2-7 and V is TRBV21-1; TRBD1, the table's D call, lacks a check against the DNA. TRBV21-1 is labeled a pseudogene. CDR3 length: 16 residues. In DNA, the CDR3 is TGTGCCAGCAGCAAAAGGAAGACACCCTGCAGCTACGAGCAGTACTTC. It yields the protein CASSKRKTPCSYEQYF.

Only one count was recorded for this clone. This sequence joins TRBV9 and TRBJ2-1; 13 bases fit TRBD2. Germline trimming cut 0 bases from V and 4 bases from J; bases unmatched to any gene: 4. The CDR3 loop spans 17 amino acids. Germline values: CDR1 SGDLS, CDR2 YYNGEE. CDR3 amino acids: CASSVGLAGGSYNEQFF. DNA of the CDR3: TGTGCCAGCAGCGTAGGACTAGCGGGAGGTTCGTACAATGAGCAGTTCTTC.

The chain is built from TRBV28 and TRBJ2-3, with TRBD1 matching over 7 bases. The CDR3 length is 15 residues. The germline V gene has CDR1 MDHEN and CDR2 SYDVKM. J was trimmed by 0 bases and V by 4 bases; bases with no gene match: 4. The CDR3 sequence is CASSYQGDSTDTQYF. CDR3 bases: TGTGCCAGCAGTTATCAGGGGGACAGCACAGATACGCAGTATTTT.

This rearrangement joins TRBV19 to TRBJ2-7, with 8 bases identical to TRBD1. Unmatched junction bases numbered 2, after V lost 4 bases and J lost 3 bases. This CDR3 comprises 13 residues. CDR1 LNHDA and CDR2 SQIVND come from the germline V gene (reference sequence). CDR3 protein: CASSTGQVYEQYF. CDR3 sequence (DNA): TGTGCCAGTAGTACGGGACAGGTCTACGAGCAGTACTTC.

This sequence joins TRBV25-1 and TRBJ2-7, with 9 bases identical to TRBD1. Looked up from germline, CDR1 is MGHDK and CDR2 is SYGVNS. The V segment lost 5 bases and the J segment 2 bases; nucleotides outside the gene matches: 10. This CDR3 is 16 amino acids long. DNA for the CDR3: TGTGCCAGCAGTCCTTCAACCGGGACAGGGACCTACGAGCAGTACTTC. Protein sequence: CASSPSTGTGTYEQYF.

The chain couples TRBV7-2 to TRBJ2-5; 10 bases are a match to TRBD2. J gave up 1 base and V 1 base, and 3 bases lay outside the gene matches. The CDR3 is made up of 16 amino acids. Germline values: CDR1 SGHTA, CDR2 FQGNSA. CDR3 sequence reads: CASSLVASGGQETQYF. The CDR3 region has the DNA TGTGCCAGCAGCTTAGTGGCTAGCGGGGGCCAAGAGACCCAGTACTTC.

This rearrangement joins TRBV23-1 to TRBJ1-5, with D unresolved. TRBV23-1 has ORF status, its function being uncertain. V was trimmed by 5 bases and J by 0 bases, leaving 11 bases between them. The CDR3 has 15 residues. CDR3 nucleotide sequence: TGCGCCAGCAGTTCAGGTCTACATAGCAATCAGCCCCAGCATTTT. This translates into CASSSGLHSNQPQHF.

The chain carries TRBV6-5 and TRBJ2-7, with 7 bases matching TRBD1. CDR3 length: 15 amino acids. J lost 4 bases, V lost 5 bases, and 11 bases had no gene match. From germline, CDR1 is MNHEY and CDR2 SVGAGI. The CDR3 protein is CASSTVGGRGYEQYF. The CDR3 DNA reads TGTGCCAGCAGTACGGTAGGGGGCAGGGGGTACGAGCAGTACTTC.

The table lists this clone with a few counts. The chain combines TRBV5-1 with TRBJ2-2; TRBD1 matches at 7 bases. The ends lost 5 bases at V and 7 bases at J; junction bases unmatched: 8. The germline CDR1 and CDR2 sequences are SGHRS and YFSETQ. The CDR3 spans 14 residues. In nucleotides, the CDR3 is TGCGCCAGCAGAATGGGACAGATTGACGGGGAGCTGTTTTTT. Translating it yields CASRMGQIDGELFF.

The V and J genes are TRBV18 and TRBJ1-4; TRBD1 matches 10 bases. Losses at the gene ends were 2 bases for V and 11 bases for J; bases not matched to a gene: 8. The CDR3 is made up of 15 amino acids. CDR1 is KGHSH and CDR2 is LQKENI in the germline V gene. The CDR3 sequence is CASSPATGQGIKLFF. CDR3 nucleotide sequence: TGTGCCAGCTCACCAGCGACGGGACAGGGGATCAAACTGTTTTTT.

V gene TRBV7-9 combines with J gene TRBJ2-5; D perhaps matches TRBD1 (6 bases). Trimming stripped 3 bases from V and 2 bases from J, with 13 bases between. This CDR3 is 15 amino acids long. Germline V gene lookup returns CDR1 SEHNR and CDR2 FQNEAQ (reference sequence). CDR3 residues: CASSFNLQGQETQYF. The CDR3 nucleotides read TGTGCCAGCAGCTTTAACCTACAGGGACAAGAGACCCAGTACTTC.

The chain combines TRBV29-1 with TRBJ1-2; a possible D gene is TRBD1 (5 bases). V was shortened by 5 bases and J by 8 bases, with 15 bases between the two germline ends. Germline V gives CDR1 SQVTM, CDR2 ANQGSEA. The CDR3 has 12 residues. The CDR3 region has the DNA TGCAGCGTTCTTCTGGGGGGGGAAGGCTACACCTTC. It specifies CSVLLGGEGYTF.

The chain uses TRBV6-2 or TRBV6-3 and TRBJ2-5; TRBD2 is a possible D gene (6 bases). V was cut by 3 bases and J by 7 bases, with 12 bases left in between. Germline CDR1 and CDR2: MNHEY and SVGEGT. The CDR3 covers 13 residues. CDR3 loop: CASSYGSGVTQYF. The CDR3 DNA sequence: TGTGCCAGCAGTTATGGCTCGGGGGTGACCCAGTACTTC.

This clone was found once. The CDR3 sequence is CAISTRTNTGELFF. CDR3 in DNA: TGTGCCATCAGTACTAGGACGAACACCGGGGAGCTGTTTTTT. This chain connects TRBV10-3 to TRBJ2-2; D perhaps matches TRBD2 (5 bases). The CDR3 sequence is 14 residues long. The V gene's germline CDR1 is ENHRY and CDR2 SYGVKD. V was cut by 5 bases and J by 0 bases, with 7 bases left in between.

The chain couples TRBV7-2 to TRBJ1-6; 8 nucleotides line up with TRBD1. This CDR3 spans 16 amino acids. J gave up 12 bases and V 3 bases, and 13 bases lay outside the gene matches. Germline values: CDR1 SGHTA, CDR2 FQGNSA. The CDR3 loop is CASSFRGGTGVLPLHF. CDR3 DNA: TGTGCCAGCAGCTTTAGAGGGGGGACAGGCGTCTTACCCCTCCACTTT.

J is TRBJ1-4 and V is TRBV18; 7 nucleotides line up with TRBD1. The CDR3 is made up of 15 amino acids. Trimming took 1 base from V and 7 from J; bases not matched to a gene: 6. Germline CDR1 reads KGHSH; CDR2 reads LQKENI. In DNA form, the CDR3 reads TGTGCCAGCTCACCACTTAGGGGGCCAGTTGAAAAACTGTTTTTT. Translation: CASSPLRGPVEKLFF.

This clone was found a few times. The rearrangement joins TRBV6-1 to TRBJ2-2; 7 bases match TRBD2. Germline-derived CDR1 and CDR2 are MNHNS and SASEGT. The CDR3 runs 18 residues. V shed 1 base, J shed 6 bases, and the junction held 14 bases outside the gene matches. CDR3 nucleotides: TGTGCCAGCAGTGAAGGTCTCCCCTTGGCGGGAGAGGCCGGGGAGCTGTTTTTT. Its translation is CASSEGLPLAGEAGELFF.

The rearrangement uses TRBV27 and TRBJ1-6, with 9 bases aligning to TRBD1. From germline, CDR1 is MNHEY and CDR2 SMNVEV (reference sequence). This CDR3 has 18 amino acids. Trimming cost V 4 bases and J 0 bases; bases outside gene matches: 7. The CDR3: CASSWDRAISSYNSPLHF. The CDR3 coding sequence is TGTGCCAGCAGTTGGGACAGGGCGATAAGCTCCTATAATTCACCCCTCCACTTT.

V is TRBV6-2 or TRBV6-3 and J is TRBJ1-5; 7 nucleotides match TRBD1. V dropped 5 bases and J dropped 0; count of bases not matched to a gene: 10. The CDR3 totals 17 residues. Per the germline V gene, CDR1 is MNHEY and CDR2 is SVGEGT. For the CDR3, the DNA is TGTGCCAGCAGTCGTTACCGCGGGACAGATAGCAATCAGCCCCAGCATTTT. The encoded protein is CASSRYRGTDSNQPQHF.

The V call is TRBV4-2, the J call TRBJ1-1, with TRBD1 as a possible D gene (5 bases). This CDR3 spans 14 amino acids. The V gene lost 1 base and the J gene lost 0 bases, with 6 bases spanning the gap. The V gene's germline CDR1 is LGHNA and CDR2 YNFKEQ. CDR3 in amino acids: CASSQGTMNTEAFF. The CDR3 DNA follows: TGTGCCAGCAGCCAAGGGACAATGAACACTGAAGCTTTCTTT.

This chain joins TRBV19 and TRBJ1-2, with TRBD1 matching over 7 bases. Germline lookup yields CDR1 LNHDA and CDR2 SQIVND (reference sequence). J lost 4 bases, V lost 5 bases, and 7 bases had no gene match. CDR3 length: 14 amino acids. The CDR3: CASSGRDSFYGYTF. CDR3 nucleotides: TGTGCCAGTAGTGGCAGGGACAGCTTCTATGGCTACACCTTC.

This clone occurred a few times. The chain links TRBV29-1 to TRBJ2-3, with 7 nucleotides matching TRBD2. With V trimmed by 1 base and J by 7 bases, 11 bases remained unmatched. CDR3 length equals 15 residues. Germline loops: CDR1 SQVTM, CDR2 ANQGSEA. CDR3 nucleotide sequence: TGCAGCGTTGAAGGGCCTAGCGGAAGGGAAAATACGCAGTATTTT. This sequence encodes CSVEGPSGRENTQYF.